This TCR beta chain was obtained from a study of T cell changes during pregnancy in multiple sclerosis. Clones were read by immunoSEQ multiplex PCR, and TCRdb kept only the in-frame ones, dropping some. The sample records about 44,000 clones, 94% being singletons. This clone was counted between two and nine times. CDR1 MNHNS and CDR2 SASEGT come from the germline V gene. V gave up 6 bases and J gave up 5 bases, with 13 bases separating them. The CDR3 loop spans 13 amino acids. The chain couples TRBV6-1 to TRBJ1-2; D might be TRBD1 (6 bases). Specimen: CD4+ T cells from peripheral blood mononuclear cells, collected in the first trimester of pregnancy. This clonotype was sampled from a female donor with multiple sclerosis, enrolled in a pregnancy study. The CDR3 DNA reads as TGTGCCAGCAGCCGGGACACCTTTTATGGCTACACCTTC. It codes for CASSRDTFYGYTF.